These 5 T cell receptor beta chains were sequenced from one sample in a study of CD8 T cells in ankylosing spondylitis. One entry per CDR3 protein, called by TCRdb with MiXCR from the 5' RACE reads. The sample shows tens of thousands of distinct CDR3 sequences, 2% to 3% of them seen only once. Sequenced sample: blood, either unsorted or a sorted T cell fraction (not recorded which). Every receptor here comes from a female donor with ankylosing spondylitis or in good health (not recorded which).

The chain couples TRBV9 to TRBJ2-1, with D unclear. The CDR3 runs 16 residues. Trimming shortened V by 0 bases and J by 6 bases, and 16 bases separated the two germline ends. Germline CDR1 SGDLS, CDR2 YYNGEE. CDR3 region: CASSVVALVNPNEQFF. The CDR3 DNA reads as TGTGCCAGCAGCGTAGTTGCGCTAGTAAATCCCAATGAGCAGTTCTTC.

This clonotype was detected ten times or more. CDR3 nucleotides: TGTGCCAGCAGCGGACCGGGGGGTAAAAACACTGAAGCTTTCTTT. It is translated as CASSGPGGKNTEAFF. This chain links TRBV9 with TRBJ1-1; D perhaps matches TRBD1 (5 bases). Germline V lookup: CDR1 SGDLS, CDR2 YYNGEE. The CDR3 runs to 15 residues. V dropped 3 bases and J dropped 2 bases, with 14 bases sitting between them.

This clonotype was counted many times. The J gene is TRBJ2-7, the V gene TRBV9, with a tentative D call TRBD1 (6 bases). CDR3 length: 13 residues. Deletions cut 3 bases from V and 4 bases from J, with 11 bases between. Germline CDR1 reads SGDLS; CDR2 reads YYNGEE. The CDR3 reads CASSAPQGYEQYF. CDR3 DNA: TGTGCCAGCAGCGCACCACAGGGTTACGAGCAGTACTTC.

This clonotype was counted many times. The genes are TRBV9 and TRBJ1-3, with D perhaps matching TRBD1 (5 bases). V lost 4 bases to trimming and J lost 4 bases, with 18 bases between them. Germline CDR1 SGDLS, CDR2 YYNGEE. The CDR3 extends over 16 amino acids. The CDR3 loop is CASSPDPTGTGNTIYF. CDR3 in DNA: TGTGCCAGCAGCCCTGACCCGACCGGGACGGGAAACACCATATATTTT.

This clonotype was counted between two and nine times. The V call is TRBV9, the J call TRBJ2-3; 7 bases line up with TRBD1. The CDR3 is 17 amino acids. CDR1 is SGDLS and CDR2 is YYNGEE in the germline V gene. J gave up 1 base and V 5 bases, and 13 bases lay outside the gene matches. The DNA for the CDR3 is TGTGCCAGCAGTACAAGACCTCCAGGGGGTCGCACAGATACGCAGTATTTT. Translation gives CASSTRPPGGRTDTQYF.